This T cell receptor beta chain was sequenced for a study of memory CD4+ T cells and cytomegalovirus serostatus. Across the whole study: Donors were healthy Belgian adults, under 10 CMV seropositive and under 30 seronegative.

As handled by the study authors: Out-of-frame sequences were removed, leaving roughly 2.1 million distinct TCRbeta sequences. Profiling relied on immunoSEQ multiplex PCR, and the TCRdb table lists in-frame clones only, not all of them. That table furnishes V, J and clone size, whereas the DNA furnished D and trimming. The table includes some 57,000 clones, under 80% detected once. For this clone: The target antigen is unknown.

The sort gate was single viable CD3+CD4+CD8-CD45RO+ cells for memory CD4+ T cells. Total CD4+ T cells were enriched by CD4 positive selection. Study results and limitations: A US-trained random forest predicted CMV serostatus with median AUC around 0.92.

Sequenced sample: memory CD4+ T cells from blood. This receptor was obtained from an adult in good health and CMV-seronegative.

CDR3 sequence reads: CASSEAQGGRQPQHF. In DNA form, the CDR3 reads TGTGCCAGCAGTGAAGCCCAAGGGGGGCGTCAGCCCCAGCATTTT. The chain couples TRBV2 to TRBJ1-5, with TRBD1 as a possible D gene (6 bases). The CDR3 length is 15 residues. V was pared by 0 bases and J by 6 bases, with 12 bases between. Germline CDR1 reads SNHLY; CDR2 reads FYNNEI.